The present T cell receptor (beta chain) was sequenced within a study of T-cell reconstitution after alpha-beta-depleted transplantation in children. Using unique molecular identifiers, the investigators prepared the TCRbeta library. Using its own MiXCR run on the PCR reads, TCRdb lists one record per CDR3 protein. The sample shows nearly 550,000 distinct CDR3 sequences, around 16% of them seen only once. Germline CDR1 and CDR2: MNHEY and SMNVEV (reference sequence). The CDR3 runs to 15 residues. Trimming removed 4 bases from V and 3 bases from J; junction bases left unmatched: 8. The specimen was PBMCs from the stem cell graft donor, collected from the stem cell graft. This TCR derives from a human donor who donated a stem cell graft to a child with acute lymphoblastic leukemia. V is TRBV27 and J is TRBJ2-7, with TRBD2 identical over 8 bases. Here the CDR3 DNA reads TGTGCCAGCAGTTCCCTAGCGGGTCTGAGCTACGAGCAGTACTTC. Its protein is CASSSLAGLSYEQYF.